The 11 T cell receptor beta chains presented below share a single source sample, sequenced in a study of T cells in localized non-small cell lung cancer. TCRdb's table, derived via immunoSEQ multiplex PCR, lists solely in-frame clones and lacks some. The data show tens of thousands of clones, with less than 85% seen just once and under 1.5% held by the top ten. The input for sequencing was peripheral blood, taken before any cancer treatment. All receptors come from a female donor older than 55 with stage I lung adenocarcinoma.

The chain combines TRBV5-6 with TRBJ2-4, with a weak D call TRBD2 (5 bases). Trimming left V 4 bases short and J 1 base short, with 15 bases between. The CDR3 is made up of 16 amino acids. Germline V lookup: CDR1 SGHDT, CDR2 YYEEEE. CDR3 in amino acids: CASSQARDRAKNIQYF. CDR3 coding DNA: TGTGCCAGCAGCCAAGCCCGGGATAGGGCCAAAAACATTCAGTACTTC.

The rearrangement joins TRBV6-7 to TRBJ2-7; D is possibly TRBD2 (5 bases). TRBV6-7 is labeled an ORF, and its function is uncertain. The CDR3 is 15 amino acids. V lost 7 bases and J 4 bases, leaving 20 bases between the germline ends. For the CDR3, the DNA is TGTGCCAGCACCTTGAGCGGCAGAATCCTGTACGAGCAGTACTTC. Its protein product is CASTLSGRILYEQYF.

This clone is a singleton in its sample. Here the CDR3 reads CASSPTSFGETQYF. In DNA form, the CDR3 reads TGTGCCAGCAGCCCTACTAGCTTCGGGGAGACCCAGTACTTC. This chain links TRBV7-3 with TRBJ2-5; weak D call: TRBD2 (6 bases). Germline assignment: CDR1 SGHTA and CDR2 FQGTGA. The CDR3 contains 14 residues. V lost 5 bases to trimming and J lost 5 bases, with 15 bases between them.

V is TRBV7-8 and J is TRBJ2-2; 11 bases fit TRBD2. CDR3 length equals 18 residues. Germline trimming cut 2 bases from V and 4 bases from J; bases unmatched to any gene: 9. The germline V gene encodes CDR1 SGHVS and CDR2 FQNEAQ. This CDR3 is CASSLPASGGPGTGELFF. The CDR3 DNA reads TGTGCCAGCAGCTTACCAGCTAGCGGGGGGCCCGGCACCGGGGAGCTGTTTTTT.

This chain uses TRBV4-1 with TRBJ1-2; 7 nucleotides agree with TRBD1. This CDR3 contains 15 residues. Germline CDR1 and CDR2: MGHRA and YSYEKL. After removal of 2 bases from V and 3 bases from J, the junction contained 6 bases not matched to a gene. As DNA, the CDR3 is TGCGCCAGCAGCCAATTTAAAGGGGGCGACTATGGCTACACCTTC. It codes for CASSQFKGGDYGYTF.

This clone is a singleton in its sample. This chain uses TRBV7-9 with TRBJ1-2, with a weak D call TRBD1 (5 bases). CDR3 length: 12 amino acids. CDR1 and CDR2 from the germline V gene are SEHNR and FQNEAQ (reference sequence). V was cut by 4 bases and J by 8 bases, with 11 bases left in between. CDR3 amino acids: CASSWGIRGYTF. In nucleotides, the CDR3 is TGTGCCAGCAGCTGGGGGATACGGGGCTACACCTTC.

The chain recombines TRBV11-2 with TRBJ1-2; maybe TRBD1 (5 bases). Germline V gene data show CDR1 as SGHAT and CDR2 as FQNNGV. CDR3 length: 14 residues. Trimming pared 1 base from V and 13 bases from J, leaving 19 bases between. As DNA, the CDR3 is TGTGCCAGCAGCTTAGTGGCAGGTGGGGGTCGCTGCACCTTC. The encoded protein is CASSLVAGGGRCTF. Full variable domain (missing parts from reference TRBV11-2 and TRBJ1-2): EAGVAQSPRYKIIEKRQSVAFWCNPISGHATLYWYQQILGQGPKLLIQFQNNGVVDDSQLPKDRFSAERLKGVDSTLKIQPAKLEDSAVYLCASSLVAGGGRCTFGSGTRLTVV.

This chain connects TRBV9 to TRBJ2-5; no clear D. V lost 4 bases and J lost 1, with 14 bases in between. The CDR3 covers 15 residues. Germline lookup yields CDR1 SGDLS and CDR2 YYNGEE. The CDR3 sequence: CASSPRSMLQETQYF. CDR3 nucleotides: TGTGCCAGCAGCCCCCGTTCCATGCTCCAAGAGACCCAGTACTTC.

V and J are TRBV7-2 and TRBJ1-2; D gene uncertain. With 5 bases removed from V and 2 bases from J, the gap between germline ends came to 9 bases. Germline lookup yields CDR1 SGHTA and CDR2 FQGNSA. The CDR3 runs 13 residues. DNA of the CDR3: TGTGCCAGCAGCATTGACGGAAACTATGGCTACACCTTC. It translates to CASSIDGNYGYTF.

The chain carries TRBV10-3 and TRBJ1-1; D gene unclear. This CDR3 region has 15 residues. The V gene's germline CDR1 is ENHRY and CDR2 SYGVKD. V lost 0 bases and J lost 1, with 9 bases in between. CDR3 loop: CAISESGSPNTEAFF. Here the CDR3 DNA reads TGTGCCATCAGTGAGTCAGGCAGTCCGAACACTGAAGCTTTCTTT.

The DNA of the CDR3 is TGCGCCAGCGGTCCGGGGGATCGGGAGACCCAGTACTTC. Amino acid sequence: CASGPGDRETQYF. J is TRBJ2-5 and V is TRBV5-1, with a weak D call TRBD2 (6 bases). CDR3 length: 13 amino acids. The ends were cut back, 7 bases at V and 5 bases at J, with 15 bases in the middle. Germline V gene lookup returns CDR1 SGHRS and CDR2 YFSETQ.